This paragraph covers one T cell receptor (beta chain) sequence. The antigen is not known. Measured with immunoSEQ multiplex PCR; TCRdb has only the in-frame clones, and not every one. The sample contains roughly 43,000 clones, 70% to 85% of which appear only once. This sample is part of a study of a mutant IDH1 vaccine in newly diagnosed glioma. Study-level background: Investigators started vaccination 4-6 weeks after radiotherapy alone, or with temozolomide cycles.

With V trimmed by 5 bases and J by 5 bases, 11 bases remained unmatched. Germline CDR1 PRHDT, CDR2 FYEKMQ (reference sequence). The CDR3 runs 17 residues. Time point defined: week 23, last vaccination. Doses comprised 300 ug of mutant IDH1 20-mer peptide each, plus topical imiquimod. The receptor's source is a woman under 30 with glioma. Some clones in this sample may be carry-over from other donors' samples. Sequences were derived from PBMCs, sampled from a glioma patient whose treatment included an IDH1 peptide vaccine. J is TRBJ1-5 and V is TRBV13; the match to TRBD1 covers 11 bases. The CDR3 DNA sequence: TGTGCCAGCAGCCTCAGGACAGGGGGCCTCTCTTATCAGCCCCAGCATTTT. It specifies CASSLRTGGLSYQPQHF. The full variable domain, its missing parts supplied by reference TRBV13 and TRBJ1-5, is AAGVIQSPRHLIKEKRETATLKCYPIPRHDTVYWYQQGPGQDPQFLISFYEKMQSDKGSIPDRFSAQQFSDYHSELNMSSLELGDSALYFCASSLRTGGLSYQPQHFGDGTRLSIL.